The rows below give T cell receptor beta chains drawn from one sample of a study of Tregs in tolerant kidney transplant recipients. Measured with immunoSEQ multiplex PCR; TCRdb has only the in-frame clones, and not every one. The data contain around 230,000 clones, about 80% of them seen just once; the ten biggest clones take up 0.64%. The source material was CD4+ T cells from blood. Receptors were obtained from a human donor in good health. Both conserved end residues are part of each CDR3. Fields, in order: V gene, J gene, CDR3 protein.

v_gene: TRBV6-1; j_gene: TRBJ2-7; CDR3aa: CASSEGPLIYEQYF
v_gene: TRBV6-5; j_gene: TRBJ2-1; CDR3aa: CASKSYNEQFF
v_gene: TRBV29-1; j_gene: TRBJ2-2; CDR3aa: CSVRDRTNTGELFF
v_gene: TRBV4-2; j_gene: TRBJ1-2; CDR3aa: CASSQEKASYGYTF
v_gene: TRBV7-6; j_gene: TRBJ2-3; CDR3aa: CASSLTVVTDTQYF
v_gene: TRBV7-2; j_gene: TRBJ2-5; CDR3aa: CASSPQPGGAGGAEETQYF
v_gene: TRBV5-6; j_gene: TRBJ1-1; CDR3aa: CASSLAGTGVMNTEAFF
v_gene: TRBV11-2; j_gene: TRBJ2-1; CDR3aa: CASSTRQKRDNEQFF
v_gene: TRBV11-2; j_gene: TRBJ2-5; CDR3aa: CASSATTQETQYF
v_gene: TRBV6-5; j_gene: TRBJ1-1; CDR3aa: CASSYSNQEAFF
v_gene: TRBV18; j_gene: TRBJ2-5; CDR3aa: CASSPPSIETQYF
v_gene: TRBV7-3; j_gene: TRBJ2-2; CDR3aa: CASSSGTRADTGELFF
v_gene: TRBV18; j_gene: TRBJ1-2; CDR3aa: CASSPGQGANYGYTF
v_gene: TRBV5-1; j_gene: TRBJ2-7; CDR3aa: CASSLAEQGPAHEQYF
v_gene: TRBV6-5; j_gene: TRBJ2-7; CDR3aa: CASSYSRTGGVYEQYF
v_gene: TRBV5-1; j_gene: TRBJ1-5; CDR3aa: CASSLLPGAADQPQHF
v_gene: TRBV5-4; j_gene: TRBJ1-2; CDR3aa: CASSLGGKGGYTF
v_gene: TRBV2; j_gene: TRBJ1-5; CDR3aa: CASIPNRGNQPQHF
v_gene: TRBV6-1; j_gene: TRBJ2-3; CDR3aa: CASSEGTVADTQYF
v_gene: TRBV2; j_gene: TRBJ1-5; CDR3aa: CASIGQGRTQHF
v_gene: TRBV7-9; j_gene: TRBJ1-4; CDR3aa: CASSPGTVKEKLFF
v_gene: TRBV29-1; j_gene: TRBJ1-2; CDR3aa: CSVAGQNYGYTF
v_gene: TRBV7-9; j_gene: TRBJ1-1; CDR3aa: CASSPTYGGRHTEAFF
v_gene: TRBV18; j_gene: TRBJ2-2; CDR3aa: CASSPLGLGTTGELFF
v_gene: TRBV29-1; j_gene: TRBJ1-1; CDR3aa: CSVGGQGIEAFF
v_gene: TRBV5-1; j_gene: TRBJ2-2; CDR3aa: CASSLVALNTGKLFF
v_gene: TRBV4-2; j_gene: TRBJ1-6; CDR3aa: CASSQGQGLDSPLHF
v_gene: TRBV2; j_gene: TRBJ1-2; CDR3aa: CASRRPGTDNYGYTF
v_gene: TRBV11-1; j_gene: TRBJ2-7; CDR3aa: CASSLAHSGSVSYEQYF
v_gene: TRBV6-5; j_gene: TRBJ2-1; CDR3aa: CASSPPTDNEQFF
v_gene: TRBV4-1; j_gene: TRBJ1-6; CDR3aa: CASSLRGGSDRANSPLHF
v_gene: TRBV7-2; j_gene: TRBJ1-4; CDR3aa: CASSLAGTRNEKLFF
v_gene: TRBV5-8; j_gene: TRBJ2-7; CDR3aa: CASSNGGDSYEQYF
v_gene: TRBV5-1; j_gene: TRBJ2-1; CDR3aa: CASSPRLRASSYNEQFF
v_gene: TRBV5-4; j_gene: TRBJ1-2; CDR3aa: CASSLRQGPKGYTF
v_gene: TRBV6-1; j_gene: TRBJ2-7; CDR3aa: CASSDGGAYEQYF
v_gene: TRBV11-2; j_gene: TRBJ1-3; CDR3aa: CASSLVRFSGNTIYF
v_gene: TRBV10-3; j_gene: TRBJ1-5; CDR3aa: CAISEYSQPQHF
v_gene: TRBV6-5; j_gene: TRBJ1-5; CDR3aa: CASSRGWSQPQHF
v_gene: TRBV10-2; j_gene: TRBJ2-3; CDR3aa: CASSPPQGLHLDTQYF
v_gene: TRBV18; j_gene: TRBJ1-2; CDR3aa: CASSRTGGDGYTF
v_gene: TRBV5-1; j_gene: TRBJ2-7; CDR3aa: CASSFGQGEIEQYF
v_gene: TRBV18; j_gene: TRBJ2-5; CDR3aa: CASSPDSQETQYF
v_gene: TRBV9; j_gene: TRBJ1-1; CDR3aa: CASSAGQGASEAFF